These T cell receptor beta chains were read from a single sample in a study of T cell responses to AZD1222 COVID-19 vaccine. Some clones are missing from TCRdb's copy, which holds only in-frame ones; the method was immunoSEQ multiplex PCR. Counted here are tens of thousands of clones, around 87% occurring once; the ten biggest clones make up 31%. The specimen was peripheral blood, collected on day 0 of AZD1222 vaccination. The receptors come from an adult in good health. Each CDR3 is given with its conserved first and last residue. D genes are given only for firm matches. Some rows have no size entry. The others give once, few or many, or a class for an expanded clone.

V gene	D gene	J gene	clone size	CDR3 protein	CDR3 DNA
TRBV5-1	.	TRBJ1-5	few	CASSSQGSNQPQHF	TGCGCCAGCAGCTCCCAGGGGAGCAATCAGCCCCAGCATTTT
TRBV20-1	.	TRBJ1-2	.	CSASERGDGYTF	TGCAGTGCTAGTGAAAGGGGCGATGGCTACACCTTC
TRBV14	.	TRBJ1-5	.	CASSLHGNQPQHF	TGTGCCAGCAGCCTACACGGAAATCAGCCCCAGCATTTT
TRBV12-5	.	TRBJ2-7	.	CASGLVGGAGDYEQYF	TGTGCTAGTGGTTTGGTAGGGGGGGCAGGGGACTACGAGCAGTACTTC
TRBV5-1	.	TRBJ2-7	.	CASSLGSGPLYEQYF	TGCGCCAGCAGCTTGGGGAGCGGTCCTCTCTACGAGCAGTACTTC
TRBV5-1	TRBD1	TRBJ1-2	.	CASSLEGQGFGYTF	TGCGCCAGCAGCTTGGAGGGACAGGGGTTCGGCTACACCTTC
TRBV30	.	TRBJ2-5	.	CAWSGGAGETQYF	TGTGCCTGGAGTGGGGGGGCAGGAGAGACCCAGTACTTC
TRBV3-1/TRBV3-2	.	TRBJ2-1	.	CASSQETGRQFF	TGTGCCAGCAGCCAAGAGACGGGACGGCAGTTCTTC
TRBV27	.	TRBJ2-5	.	CASSYNDQETQYF	TGTGCCAGCAGTTATAACGACCAAGAGACCCAGTACTTC
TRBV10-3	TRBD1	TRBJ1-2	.	CAISESGRGLKDYTF	TGTGCCATCAGTGAGTCGGGCAGGGGGCTAAAAGACTACACCTTC
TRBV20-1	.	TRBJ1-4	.	CSASQGPEKLFF	TGCAGTGCTAGTCAGGGACCTGAAAAACTGTTTTTT
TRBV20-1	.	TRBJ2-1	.	CSVWGTNEQFF	TGCAGTGTCTGGGGGACCAATGAGCAGTTCTTC
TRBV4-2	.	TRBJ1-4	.	CASSQQQVTNEKLFF	TGTGCCAGCAGCCAGCAACAGGTCACTAATGAAAAACTGTTTTTT
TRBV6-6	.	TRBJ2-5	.	CASRWNQETQYF	TGTGCCAGCAGGTGGAACCAAGAGACCCAGTACTTC
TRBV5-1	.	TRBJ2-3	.	CASSFGGSDTQYF	TGCGCCAGCAGCTTCGGGGGATCAGATACGCAGTATTTT
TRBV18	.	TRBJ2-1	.	CASSPTSGFRDEQFF	TGTGCCAGCTCACCCACCAGCGGGTTCAGGGATGAGCAGTTCTTC
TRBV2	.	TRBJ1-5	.	CASSERQINQPQHF	TGTGCCAGCAGTGAAAGGCAGATTAATCAGCCCCAGCATTTT
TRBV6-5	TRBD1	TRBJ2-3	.	CASSYGTGGDTQYF	TGTGCCAGCAGTTACGGGACAGGGGGCGATACGCAGTATTTT
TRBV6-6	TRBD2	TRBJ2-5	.	CASSYGTSVGAGGPQVISETQYF	TGTGCCAGCAGCTACGGGACCAGCGTCGGGGCGGGAGGGCCGCAGGTGATTTCGGAGACCCAGTACTTC
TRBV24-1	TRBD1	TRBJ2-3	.	CATRGGRGPTDTQYF	TGTGCCACCAGGGGGGGCAGGGGGCCGACAGATACGCAGTATTTT
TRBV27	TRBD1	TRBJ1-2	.	CASSTQTGSTSGYTF	TGTGCCAGCAGTACCCAGACAGGGTCTACAAGTGGCTACACCTTC
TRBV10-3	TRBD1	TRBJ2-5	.	CAISEGGPGQGALQETQYF	TGTGCCATCAGTGAAGGGGGCCCCGGACAGGGGGCGCTTCAAGAGACCCAGTACTTC
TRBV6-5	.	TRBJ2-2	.	CASSYSRGISTGELFF	TGTGCCAGCAGTTACTCAAGGGGGATCAGCACCGGGGAGCTGTTTTTT
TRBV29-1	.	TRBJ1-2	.	CSVETGGYTF	TGCAGCGTTGAAACAGGTGGCTACACCTTC
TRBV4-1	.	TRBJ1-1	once	CASSQDPSGAFF	TGCGCCAGCAGCCAAGACCCGAGTGGAGCTTTCTTT
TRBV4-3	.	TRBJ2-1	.	CASSPGSPGTLNNEQFF	TGCGCCAGCAGCCCCGGTTCCCCAGGGACACTCAACAATGAGCAGTTCTTC
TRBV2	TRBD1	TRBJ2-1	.	CASRKRGLGEQFF	TGTGCCAGCAGAAAGAGGGGGCTGGGAGAGCAGTTCTTC
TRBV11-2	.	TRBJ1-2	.	CASSLVRGGPRYGYTF	TGTGCCAGCAGCTTAGTTCGGGGCGGCCCAAGATATGGCTACACCTTC
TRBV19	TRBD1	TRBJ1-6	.	CASSGETGTGANSPLHF	TGTGCCAGTAGTGGGGAAACCGGGACAGGAGCTAATTCACCCCTCCACTTT